This T cell receptor beta chain is from a study of blood T cell repertoires in COVID-19. Clones were read by immunoSEQ multiplex PCR, and TCRdb kept only the in-frame ones, dropping some. The sample comprises some 150,000 clones, around four fifths of which are singletons, and approximately 2.7% rests with the top ten. This CDR3 has 10 amino acids. V dropped 3 bases and J dropped 12 bases, with 10 bases sitting between them. From germline, CDR1 is SGHRS and CDR2 YFSETQ. The chain uses TRBV5-1 and TRBJ2-7, with D tentatively TRBD2 (6 bases). This TCR derives from a middle-aged woman with active or convalescent COVID-19. Specimen: peripheral blood. CDR3: CASSSGLRYF. CDR3 bases: TGCGCCAGCAGCTCGGGACTCAGGTACTTC.